These 24 T cell receptor beta chains came from one sample sequenced in a study of cytomegalovirus exposure and HLA in healthy donors. PCR amplification relied on 60 Vbeta primers (plus 13 Jbeta primers). Sequenced by immunoSEQ multiplex PCR; TCRdb stores in-frame clones only, minus some. The data show roughly 93,000 clones, roughly four fifths seen once. Sample: PBMCs. The receptors stem from a man aged 25 to 40 in good health and CMV-seronegative.

This chain links TRBV19 with TRBJ1-2; 9 nucleotides align to TRBD1. V shed 4 bases and J 3 bases; nucleotides not matched to a gene: 9. CDR3 length equals 16 residues. The germline gives CDR1 LNHDA, CDR2 SQIVND (reference sequence). The CDR3 is CASSTRTGATYYGYTF. In nucleotides, the CDR3 is TGTGCCAGTAGTACACGGACAGGGGCGACCTACTATGGCTACACCTTC.

This clone was picked up one time. The chain employs TRBV6-4 and TRBJ1-2, with TRBD1 as a possible D gene (5 bases). This CDR3 is 15 amino acids long. Per the germline V gene, CDR1 is MRHNA and CDR2 is SNTAGT. V lost 6 bases and J lost 1, with 15 bases in between. CDR3: CASSYDSAYNYGYTF. DNA for the CDR3: TGTGCCAGCAGCTATGACAGTGCCTATAACTATGGCTACACCTTC.

The rearrangement links TRBV7-9 to TRBJ2-3; TRBD2 agrees at 13 bases. V shed 8 bases, J shed 2 bases, and the junction held 4 bases outside the gene matches. The CDR3 contains 15 residues. CDR1 SEHNR and CDR2 FQNEAQ come from the germline V gene (reference sequence). The CDR3 protein is CASSGTSGNTDTQYF. The CDR3 nucleotides are TGTGCCAGCTCCGGGACTAGCGGGAACACAGATACGCAGTATTTT. Together with reference TRBV7-9 and TRBJ2-3, the CDR3 gives the full variable domain: DTGVSQNPRHKITKRGQNVTFRCDPISEHNRLYWYRQTLGQGPEFLTYFQNEAQLEKSRLLSDRFSAERPKGSFSTLEIQRTEQGDSAMYLCASSGTSGNTDTQYFGPGTRLTVL.

This sequence joins TRBV5-4 and TRBJ2-3; TRBD1 matches 9 bases. The CDR3 is 16 amino acids. Trimming took 0 bases from V and 3 from J; bases not matched to a gene: 5. CDR1 and CDR2 from the germline V gene are SGHNT and YYREEE (reference sequence). The CDR3 region has the DNA TGTGCCAGCAGCTTGGGGAGACAGGGGGGTACAGATACGCAGTATTTT. It encodes CASSLGRQGGTDTQYF.

The chain uses TRBV10-2 and TRBJ1-3, with D uncertain. This CDR3 spans 13 amino acids. Germline CDR1 is WSHSY and CDR2 is SAAADI. V lost 8 bases to trimming and J lost 0 bases, with 8 bases between them. CDR3 sequence (DNA): TGCGCCAGCTCGTCAGGCTCTGGAAACACCATATATTTT. This encodes CASSSGSGNTIYF.

This clone was observed a handful of times. The sample contains more than one DNA sequence encoding this CDR3. This chain links TRBV5-1 with TRBJ2-3; no reliable D call. V lost 0 bases, J lost 2 bases, and 16 bases lay in between. Germline CDR1 and CDR2: SGHRS and YFSETQ. This CDR3 contains 17 residues. DNA for the CDR3: TGCGCCAGCAGCTTGGCCGCTTCCCGGAGCCTCACAGATACGCAGTATTTT. This codes for CASSLAASRSLTDTQYF.

The rearrangement joins TRBV11-2 to TRBJ2-5; a possible D gene is TRBD2 (6 bases). The CDR3 runs to 13 residues. Germline CDR1 SGHAT, CDR2 FQNNGV. With 3 bases removed from V and 2 bases from J, the gap between germline ends came to 7 bases. This CDR3 is CASSFSGQETQYF. In DNA, the CDR3 is TGTGCCAGCAGCTTTAGCGGACAAGAGACCCAGTACTTC.

This sequence joins TRBV9 and TRBJ1-3; D is possibly TRBD1 (6 bases). The V gene's germline CDR1 is SGDLS and CDR2 YYNGEE. This CDR3 comprises 16 residues. V was trimmed by 6 bases and J by 0 bases, leaving 16 bases between them. This chain's CDR3 is CASTKTGSNSGNTIYF. The CDR3 DNA is TGTGCCAGCACCAAGACAGGCTCCAACTCTGGAAACACCATATATTTT.

The J gene is TRBJ2-1, the V gene TRBV4-1; the D is unclear. V gave up 1 base and J gave up 0 bases, with 13 bases separating them. The CDR3 consists of 17 residues. In germline, CDR1 is MGHRA, CDR2 YSYEKL. DNA for the CDR3: TGCGCCAGCAGCCAAGTTGATTTGGGCTTCTCCTACAATGAGCAGTTCTTC. Encoded protein: CASSQVDLGFSYNEQFF.

The chain employs TRBV5-1 and TRBJ2-1; 9 bases agree with TRBD2. The V and J ends lost 3 bases and 8 bases, in that order; junction bases with no gene match: 6. This CDR3 has 14 residues. Germline assignment: CDR1 SGHRS and CDR2 YFSETQ. The CDR3 region has the DNA TGCGCCAGCAGCTGGGGACTAGCCTCAGATGAGCAGTTCTTC. Translated: CASSWGLASDEQFF.

The CDR3 DNA sequence: TGTGCTAGTGGTTTGCCCCCCCCGACAGGGAACACTGAAGCTTTCTTT. Its protein is CASGLPPPTGNTEAFF. This chain uses TRBV12-5 with TRBJ1-1, with TRBD1 as a possible D gene (6 bases). Germline CDR1 is LGHNT and CDR2 is FRNRAP. CDR3 length equals 16 residues. The germline V and J ends were trimmed by 2 bases and 1 base, with 14 bases remaining between them.

This clone was counted only a few times. The chain links TRBV19 to TRBJ1-1; D possibly corresponds to TRBD1 (6 bases). In germline, CDR1 is LNHDA, CDR2 SQIVND (reference sequence). Trimming removed 3 bases at V and 2 bases at J, with 10 bases between. This CDR3 comprises 14 residues. The CDR3 region is CASSINRDNTEAFF. CDR3 in DNA: TGTGCCAGTAGTATTAACAGGGACAACACTGAAGCTTTCTTT.

This clone was seen only a few times. J is TRBJ2-1 and V is TRBV6-4; TRBD2 agrees at 7 bases. CDR3 length: 14 residues. Germline CDR1 and CDR2: MRHNA and SNTAGT. The V and J ends lost 6 bases and 2 bases, in that order; junction bases with no gene match: 4. In DNA, the CDR3 is TGTGCCAGCAGCCAAGGACTAGCCTACAATGAGCAGTTCTTC. Translated: CASSQGLAYNEQFF.

This clone was observed a few times. The chain links TRBV6-5 to TRBJ1-1, with D possibly being TRBD1 (5 bases). Between the trimmed V and J ends, which lost 2 bases and 0 bases, there was a span of 10 bases. The CDR3 loop spans 15 amino acids. Germline V lookup: CDR1 MNHEY, CDR2 SVGAGI. Here the CDR3 DNA reads TGTGCCAGCAGTTACGGGGCAGGTTTGAACACTGAAGCTTTCTTT. Protein sequence: CASSYGAGLNTEAFF.

The chain couples TRBV7-2 to TRBJ2-7; D perhaps matches TRBD2 (6 bases). With 1 base removed from V and 3 bases from J, the gap between germline ends came to 13 bases. CDR3 length equals 15 residues. Germline V gene data show CDR1 as SGHTA and CDR2 as FQGNSA. CDR3 amino acids: CASSLVGGVSYEQYF. CDR3 nucleotides: TGTGCCAGCAGCTTAGTAGGCGGGGTCAGCTACGAGCAGTACTTC.

The V and J genes are TRBV27 and TRBJ1-2; 7 nucleotides align to TRBD1. Germline V gene sequence: CDR1 MNHEY, CDR2 SMNVEV (reference sequence). The CDR3 has 14 amino acids. Trimming took 3 bases from V and 8 from J; bases not matched to a gene: 9. This chain's CDR3 is CASSFRGLEGGYTF. In nucleotides, the CDR3 is TGTGCCAGCAGTTTTAGGGGGCTGGAAGGGGGCTACACCTTC.

The chain links TRBV5-1 to TRBJ2-5; no clear D. The CDR3 spans 14 residues. Trimming shortened V by 0 bases and J by 3 bases, and 9 bases separated the two germline ends. The V gene's germline CDR1 is SGHRS and CDR2 YFSETQ. The CDR3 loop is CASSLVVGEETQYF. CDR3 bases: TGCGCCAGCAGCTTGGTTGTCGGAGAAGAGACCCAGTACTTC.

CDR3 protein: CASSLSQGVTEAFF. Here the CDR3 DNA reads TGTGCCAGCAGCTTATCCCAGGGTGTCACTGAAGCTTTCTTT. V usage is TRBV7-2 and J usage is TRBJ1-1; possibly TRBD1 for D (5 bases). Trimming removed 2 bases from V and 4 bases from J, with 11 bases in between. The CDR3 has 14 residues. Germline V gene data show CDR1 as SGHTA and CDR2 as FQGNSA. The variable domain in full, completed from reference TRBV7-2 and TRBJ1-1, reads GAGVSQSPSNKVTEKGKDVELRCDPISGHTALYWYRQSLGQGLEFLIYFQGNSAPDKSGLPSDRFSAERTGGSVSTLTIQRTQQEDSAVYLCASSLSQGVTEAFFGQGTRLTVV.

This chain joins TRBV29-1 and TRBJ2-7, with 7 bases that match TRBD1. With V trimmed by 2 bases and J by 0 bases, 4 bases remained unmatched. The CDR3 extends over 14 amino acids. From germline, CDR1 is SQVTM and CDR2 ANQGSEA. The CDR3 DNA reads as TGCAGCGTTGAATTGGACAGGAGCTCCTACGAGCAGTACTTC. Its protein product is CSVELDRSSYEQYF.

The rearrangement links TRBV7-9 to TRBJ2-2; 8 nucleotides line up with TRBD1. The J segment lost 1 base and the V segment lost 6 bases, leaving 4 bases of the junction unmatched. The CDR3 spans 15 residues. Per the germline V gene, CDR1 is SEHNR and CDR2 is FQNEAQ (reference sequence). The CDR3 DNA reads TGTGCCAGCAGTTCCGGGACAGGGAACACCGGGGAGCTGTTTTTT. Protein: CASSSGTGNTGELFF.

This clone appeared a single time. Here the CDR3 reads CASSLGTGGAISGANVLTF. CDR3 in DNA: TGTGCCAGCAGCTTAGGTACAGGGGGTGCCATCTCTGGGGCCAACGTCCTGACTTTC. The chain has TRBV7-2 and TRBJ2-6; 8 positions agree with TRBD1. V was pared by 1 base and J by 0 bases, with 8 bases of the junction left unmatched. CDR1 and CDR2 (germline): SGHTA, FQGNSA. The CDR3 consists of 19 residues.

This clone was observed a single time. The rearrangement links TRBV5-4 to TRBJ2-7; 9 bases are shared with TRBD1. The CDR3 covers 13 residues. Germline-derived CDR1 and CDR2 are SGHNT and YYREEE (reference sequence). The V and J ends lost 4 bases and 4 bases, in that order; junction bases with no gene match: 3. The CDR3 protein is CASSNDRGYEQYF. CDR3 bases: TGTGCCAGCAGCAATGACAGGGGGTACGAGCAGTACTTC.

The V and J genes are TRBV7-8 and TRBJ2-3; TRBD2 matches at 16 bases. Germline V lookup: CDR1 SGHVS, CDR2 FQNEAQ. The ends lost 5 bases at V and 4 bases at J; junction bases unmatched: 9. This CDR3 spans 18 amino acids. CDR3 loop: CASSGPGLAGGMADTQYF. CDR3 nucleotides: TGTGCCAGCAGCGGACCGGGACTAGCGGGGGGGATGGCAGATACGCAGTATTTT.

The chain links TRBV9 to TRBJ1-2; tentative D call: TRBD1 (5 bases). The V and J ends lost 0 bases and 5 bases respectively, with 14 bases between them. CDR3 length: 15 residues. Germline CDR1 and CDR2: SGDLS and YYNGEE. The CDR3 region is CASSVEGRGVYGYTF. CDR3 coding DNA: TGTGCCAGCAGCGTAGAGGGGCGGGGAGTTTATGGCTACACCTTC.